This note documents a single T cell receptor (beta chain) sequence. V lost 4 bases and J lost 2; bases outside the gene matches: 12. CDR3 size: 17 residues. Germline assignment: CDR1 MGHDK and CDR2 SYGVNS. Per the authors' pipeline: Amplification of reference gene primers provided the estimated nucleated cell counts. Generated by immunoSEQ multiplex PCR, the TCRdb table keeps only in-frame clones and is missing some. The D gene and trimming were derived from the DNA, and the V and J assignments and clone size from that table. The profile shows over 90,000 clones, approximately 91% of them singletons. The data originate from a study of blood T cell repertoires in COVID-19. Study overall: Researchers got acute and convalescent COVID-19 samples from the United States, Italy and Spain. Sample material is recorded as cDNA or gDNA derived from T cells, B-cell-depleted T cells, or PBMCs.

The source material was peripheral blood. The TCR originated in a man between 18 and 35 years old with acute or convalescent COVID-19. The chain recombines TRBV25-1 with TRBJ2-3, with 7 bases identical to TRBD2. CDR3: CASSGGRLAVYTDTQYF. The CDR3 region has the DNA TGTGCCAGCAGTGGGGGACGGCTAGCGGTGTACACAGATACGCAGTATTTT.